The entry that follows covers one T cell receptor (beta chain) sequence. The antigen it binds to is not known. Per-base quality was not reported, and no clone a single base away is much larger than it. A second Seattle source provided samples from volunteer blood donors who had recovered from COVID-19. Each collaborating institution followed its own protocols to collect whole blood in K2EDTA tubes. For TCRbeta analysis, collaborators shipped samples as frozen whole blood, isolated PBMCs, or DNA extracted from either of those sample types. The sample comes from a study of blood T cell repertoires in COVID-19 (dated by TCRdb to the early 2020s). Context from the whole study: Samples from collaborators originated in the United States, Italy and Spain and spanned both the acute and convalescent phases of COVID-19. Where HLA class I and class II types were available, the types were taken from metadata supplied by the sample provider, not from assay-based typing. The material from the prospective study consisted of cDNA or gDNA derived from T cells, B-cell-depleted T cells, or PBMCs. The repertoires were released in a freely available public database meant as a resource for research on the immune response to SARS-CoV-2. The samples were drawn from the first 160 participants of the ongoing ImmuneRACE study and from 1,254 subjects provided by 6 global collaborators. Subjects who had been exposed to COVID-19, were actively infected with it, or had recovered from it provided the deeply sampled blood TCRbeta repertoires that made up the dataset. The sample metadata nearly always contained a de-identified subject ID, COVID-19 status, age in years and sex. The investigation overall reported the following: How much clinical and demographic metadata was included differed by source and by participant, and the metadata was provided uncurated.

The CDR3 contains 18 residues, cysteine and phenylalanine counted. The only DNA kept is the CDR3, 54 bases in frame from the first base. Compared with germline, V lacks 2 bases and J lacks 0 bases; bases without a gene match: 10. CDR1 and CDR2 (MNHNS, SASEGT) derive from the germline V gene. TCRbeta CDR3 regions were amplified from genomic DNA using the immunoSEQ Assay, a bias-controlled multiplex PCR. Under the source paper's analysis protocol: Within the assay, amplification of reference gene primers was used to estimate how many nucleated cells each sample contained. Sequence reads were collapsed and filtered to measure the absolute abundance of every unique TCRbeta CDR3 rearrangement. For each sample, productive Simpson clonality was calculated as the square root of Simpson's diversity index across productive rearrangements. The table was pulled from immuneACCESS by TCRdb, which kept in-frame rearrangements only. Such tables lose some clones; where checked, under half of the loss comes from unresolved V genes, and the rest has no known cause. That table gives V, J and clone size, and the DNA gave D and trimming. This sample has hundreds of thousands of clones in its table, and 70% to 90% of those were observed once. The ten largest clones add up to roughly 12% of the sample.

Sequencing was done on a sample of peripheral blood. This TCR was sampled from a woman aged 18-29 years who had recovered from COVID-19. The chain is made from TRBV6-1 and TRBJ1-5; 7 bases in between match TRBD1. The CDR3 has the sequence CASSESRTGPYSNQPQHF. The nucleotide sequence is TGTGCCAGCAGTGAATCCCGGACAGGCCCCTATAGCAATCAGCCCCAGCATTTT.